One sample yielded the 24 T cell receptor beta chains listed below, sequenced in a study of cytotoxic CD8 clonotypes in ibrutinib-treated CLL. The assay was immunoSEQ multiplex PCR, and TCRdb's table has in-frame clones only and misses some. Of approximately 47,000 clones listed, just over 65% are singletons. The source was PBMCs, collected after 24 months of ibrutinib treatment. These receptors came from a human donor with chronic lymphocytic leukemia.

This clone was found once. V is TRBV19 and J is TRBJ2-7; a possible D gene is TRBD1 (5 bases). Trimming cost V 4 bases and J 3 bases, with 13 bases left between them. This CDR3 has 14 residues. Per germline, CDR1 LNHDA and CDR2 SQIVND (reference sequence). The CDR3 bases are TGTGCCAGTAGTACAGGGAATTCCCTCTACGAGCAGTACTTC. It translates to CASSTGNSLYEQYF.

The rearrangement joins TRBV7-3 to TRBJ2-7, with 12 bases identical to TRBD1. The V gene end was trimmed by 5 bases and the J gene end by 5 bases; junction bases not matched to a gene: 4. CDR1 is SGHTA, CDR2 FQGTGA, per germline. This CDR3 has 14 amino acids. CDR3 amino acids: CASSTGQGANEQYF. For the CDR3, the DNA is TGTGCCAGCAGCACGGGACAGGGGGCTAACGAGCAGTACTTC.

This clone came up a few times. The chain recombines TRBV29-1 with TRBJ2-7; the match to TRBD2 covers 9 bases. CDR3 length: 13 residues. The V gene end was trimmed by 2 bases and the J gene end by 5 bases; junction bases not matched to a gene: 4. Germline loops: CDR1 SQVTM, CDR2 ANQGSEA. In DNA form, the CDR3 reads TGCAGCGTTGAATTGCGGGAGGGAGACGAGCAGTACTTC. It codes for CSVELREGDEQYF.

This chain connects TRBV18 to TRBJ2-7; D perhaps matches TRBD1 (5 bases). V gave up 3 bases and J gave up 2 bases, with 8 bases separating them. Germline V gene lookup returns CDR1 KGHSH and CDR2 LQKENI. The CDR3 totals 13 residues. The CDR3 DNA follows: TGTGCCAGCTCACCGGCACAGGCCTACGAGCAGTACTTC. This encodes CASSPAQAYEQYF.

This clone was detected ten times or more. V usage is TRBV5-1 and J usage is TRBJ2-2; D remains unclear. Germline CDR1 is SGHRS and CDR2 is YFSETQ. The CDR3 runs 13 residues. Trimming pared 4 bases from V and 3 bases from J, leaving 7 bases between. The CDR3 here is CASSLLHTGELFF. The DNA of the CDR3 is TGCGCCAGCAGCCTATTACACACCGGGGAGCTGTTTTTT.

By share of the sample, this clone is hyperexpanded. V gene TRBV10-2 combines with J gene TRBJ2-7, with D unresolved. The CDR3 contains 10 residues. CDR1 WSHSY and CDR2 SAAADI come from the germline V gene. The V gene lost 6 bases and the J gene lost 3 bases, with 3 bases spanning the gap. The CDR3 region is CASRHYEQYF. In nucleotides, the CDR3 is TGCGCCAGCAGACACTACGAGCAGTACTTC.

The J gene is TRBJ2-6, the V gene TRBV18; possibly TRBD2 for D (6 bases). V dropped 3 bases and J dropped 1 base, with 10 bases sitting between them. This CDR3 is 16 amino acids long. Germline V gene lookup returns CDR1 KGHSH and CDR2 LQKENI. CDR3 residues: CASSPLAESGANVLTF. CDR3 DNA: TGTGCCAGCTCACCGTTAGCGGAGTCTGGGGCCAACGTCCTGACTTTC.

This clone occurred a few times. This chain uses TRBV5-1 with TRBJ2-7; possibly TRBD2 for D (5 bases). From germline, CDR1 is SGHRS and CDR2 YFSETQ. This CDR3 contains 15 residues. The V and J ends lost 1 base and 3 bases respectively, with 14 bases between them. The CDR3 DNA reads as TGCGCCAGCAGCTTGACTCGACCTGGAGGCTACGAGCAGTACTTC. This translates into CASSLTRPGGYEQYF.

The V gene is TRBV5-1, the J gene TRBJ2-4; no reliable D call. V was cut by 2 bases and J by 14 bases, with 11 bases left in between. Germline V gives CDR1 SGHRS, CDR2 YFSETQ. This CDR3 spans 11 amino acids. The CDR3 spells CASSLDGVEYF. The CDR3 DNA follows: TGCGCCAGCAGCTTAGATGGCGTGGAGTACTTC.

The chain links TRBV5-6 to TRBJ1-5, with D hard to call. V was shortened by 4 bases and J by 2 bases, with 13 bases between the two germline ends. Germline values: CDR1 SGHDT, CDR2 YYEEEE. This CDR3 has 15 amino acids. CDR3 amino acids: CASSLAGRRNQPQHF. The CDR3 DNA follows: TGTGCCAGCAGCCTGGCCGGTAGGCGCAATCAGCCCCAGCATTTT. Variable domain in full (rest from reference TRBV5-6 and TRBJ1-5): DAGVTQSPTHLIKTRGQQVTLRCSPKSGHDTVSWYQQALGQGPQFIFQYYEEEERQRGNFPDRFSGHQFPNYSSELNVNALLLGDSALYLCASSLAGRRNQPQHFGDGTRLSIL.

The CDR3 bases are TGCGCCAGCAGCCTTGGACCGGCTGGTCAGCCCCAGCATTTT. It specifies CASSLGPAGQPQHF. The gene calls are TRBV5-1 and TRBJ1-5; D is undetermined. The CDR3 runs 14 residues. With 4 bases removed from V and 6 bases from J, the gap between germline ends came to 14 bases. CDR1 SGHRS and CDR2 YFSETQ come from the germline V gene.

This chain joins TRBV5-1 and TRBJ2-1; 10 bases match TRBD1. Trimming removed 1 base from V and 7 bases from J; junction bases left unmatched: 23. The CDR3 is 21 residues long. CDR1 and CDR2 from the germline V gene are SGHRS and YFSETQ. The CDR3 spells CASSLRGGRVAGDRGVNEQFF. The CDR3 bases are TGCGCCAGCAGCTTGCGAGGAGGTCGGGTTGCGGGGGACAGGGGTGTTAATGAGCAGTTCTTC.

The chain employs TRBV18 and TRBJ1-1, with D unclear. The germline V and J ends were trimmed by 3 bases and 8 bases, with 13 bases remaining between them. Germline lookup yields CDR1 KGHSH and CDR2 LQKENI. The CDR3 contains 13 residues. CDR3 sequence reads: CASSPNVGREAFF. The CDR3 coding sequence is TGTGCCAGCTCACCTAACGTCGGCAGGGAAGCTTTCTTT. Filled out from reference TRBV18 and TRBJ1-1, the complete variable domain reads NAGVMQNPRHLVRRRGQEARLRCSPMKGHSHVYWYRQLPEEGLKFMVYLQKENIIDESGMPKERFSAEFPKEGPSILRIQQVVRGDSAAYFCASSPNVGREAFFGQGTRLTVV.

This clone has just a few counts. V gene TRBV19 combines with J gene TRBJ2-1; possibly TRBD1 for D (6 bases). CDR3 size: 14 residues. The germline gives CDR1 LNHDA, CDR2 SQIVND (reference sequence). Deletions cut 3 bases from V and 7 bases from J, with 13 bases between. CDR3 in DNA: TGTGCCAGTAGTATGCAGGGGCTAGTTAATGAGCAGTTCTTC. Residues: CASSMQGLVNEQFF. Using reference TRBV19 and TRBJ2-1 for the parts outside the CDR3, the full variable domain is DGGITQSPKYLFRKEGQNVTLSCEQNLNHDAMYWYRQDPGQGLRLIYYSQIVNDFQKGDIAEGYSVSREKKESFPLTVTSAQKNPTAFYLCASSMQGLVNEQFFGPGTRLTVL.

Notes on this clone: The same CDR3 also results from other DNA sequences found in this sample. CDR3 bases: TGTGCCAGCAGTCCCCGACAGGGTTATGGCTACACCTTC. It specifies CASSPRQGYGYTF. V and J are TRBV27 and TRBJ1-2; 7 bases match TRBD1. CDR3 length equals 13 residues. The V gene's germline CDR1 is MNHEY and CDR2 SMNVEV (reference sequence). Losses at the gene ends were 5 bases for V and 5 bases for J; bases not matched to a gene: 5.

CDR3 bases: TGTGCCAGCAGGTCCACAGGGAGCTATGGCTACACCTTC. Its translation is CASRSTGSYGYTF. V usage is TRBV6-5 and J usage is TRBJ1-2, with D perhaps TRBD1 (6 bases). The CDR3 consists of 13 residues. Deletions cut 6 bases from V and 4 bases from J, with 12 bases between. From germline, CDR1 is MNHEY and CDR2 SVGAGI.

The chain uses TRBV29-1 and TRBJ2-5, with D maybe TRBD1 (6 bases). The germline V gene has CDR1 SQVTM and CDR2 ANQGSEA. V was shortened by 4 bases and J by 0 bases, with 15 bases between the two germline ends. The CDR3 runs to 15 residues. The CDR3 region is CSVVPQGPNQETQYF. The CDR3, as DNA: TGCAGCGTTGTCCCCCAGGGGCCGAACCAAGAGACCCAGTACTTC.

V gene TRBV30 combines with J gene TRBJ1-5; D gene unclear. CDR1 is GTSNPN and CDR2 is SVGIG in the germline V gene (reference sequence). The CDR3 covers 13 residues. V was trimmed by 0 bases and J by 4 bases, leaving 7 bases between them. CDR3 sequence reads: CAWSVNGNQPQHF. CDR3 DNA: TGTGCCTGGAGTGTTAATGGGAATCAGCCCCAGCATTTT.

The V call is TRBV7-2, the J call TRBJ2-1; 10 bases align to TRBD2. V trimming: 1 base; J trimming: 5 bases; junction bases outside the gene matches: 11. Germline CDR1 and CDR2: SGHTA and FQGNSA. The CDR3 has 18 residues. This CDR3 reads CASSLVSLAGAINNEQFF. DNA for the CDR3: TGTGCCAGCAGCTTAGTATCCCTAGCGGGGGCCATTAACAATGAGCAGTTCTTC.

This chain connects TRBV19 to TRBJ2-7; possible D gene TRBD1, 6 bases. The CDR3 is made up of 13 amino acids. The V and J ends lost 5 bases and 2 bases respectively, with 10 bases between them. The germline V gene encodes CDR1 LNHDA and CDR2 SQIVND (reference sequence). Written as DNA, the CDR3 is TGTGCCAGTAGTCCGCAGGGGCCCTACGAGCAGTACTTC. Its translation: CASSPQGPYEQYF.

This clone is a singleton in its sample. This chain uses TRBV7-8 with TRBJ2-7, with D perhaps TRBD1 or TRBD2 (5 bases each). The CDR3 is 16 residues long. CDR1 SGHVS and CDR2 FQNEAQ come from the germline V gene. The V gene lost 1 base and the J gene lost 2 bases, with 15 bases spanning the gap. CDR3 region: CASSLVVGARPYEQYF. The CDR3, as DNA: TGTGCCAGCAGCTTAGTAGTCGGGGCCCGACCCTACGAGCAGTACTTC.

This chain uses TRBV15 with TRBJ2-7; D is possibly TRBD1 or TRBD2 (8 bases each). V lost 5 bases, J lost 11 bases, and 16 bases lay in between. The germline CDR1 and CDR2 sequences are LNHNV and YYDKDF (reference sequence). The CDR3 loop spans 12 amino acids. This CDR3 reads CATSGLAGGKYF. CDR3 nucleotide sequence: TGTGCCACCAGCGGACTAGCAGGGGGCAAGTACTTC.

The chain has TRBV27 and TRBJ1-2; D unresolved. The CDR3 runs 13 residues. Trimming removed 5 bases at V and 4 bases at J, with 11 bases between. The germline V gene encodes CDR1 MNHEY and CDR2 SMNVEV (reference sequence). DNA for the CDR3: TGTGCCAGCAGTCCAGCAGGTCCCTATGGCTACACCTTC. Translated, it gives CASSPAGPYGYTF.

The V call is TRBV5-6, the J call TRBJ2-3; the match to TRBD2 covers 9 bases. The CDR3 totals 15 residues. The trim removed 0 bases at V and 5 bases at J, leaving 4 bases unmatched. Germline CDR1 and CDR2: SGHDT and YYEEEE. CDR3 sequence reads: CASSLEAGGLDTQYF. As DNA, the CDR3 is TGTGCCAGCAGCTTGGAGGCGGGAGGGTTAGATACGCAGTATTTT.